This record covers a single T cell receptor (beta chain). The length of the CDR3 is 14 residues. The germline V gene encodes CDR1 LNHNV and CDR2 YYDKDF (reference sequence). V was shortened by 1 base and J by 0 bases, with 7 bases between the two germline ends. This specimen belongs to a study of T cell responses to AZD1222 COVID-19 vaccine. TCRdb's table, derived via immunoSEQ multiplex PCR, lists solely in-frame clones and lacks some. The sample lists 55,000 to 90,000 clones, roughly 84% occurring once. This TCR was recovered from an adult in good health. V gene TRBV15 combines with J gene TRBJ2-7; D ambiguous. The sequences come from peripheral blood, collected on day 0 of AZD1222 vaccination. In nucleotides, the CDR3 is TGTGCCACCAGCAGAGTCCACAACTCCTACGAGCAGTACTTC. It codes for CATSRVHNSYEQYF. Combining the CDR3 with reference TRBV15 and TRBJ2-7 gives the whole variable domain DAMVIQNPRYQVTQFGKPVTLSCSQTLNHNVMYWYQQKSSQAPKLLFHYYDKDFNNEADTPDNFQSRRPNTSFCFLDIRSPGLGDTAMYLCATSRVHNSYEQYFGPGTRLTVT.